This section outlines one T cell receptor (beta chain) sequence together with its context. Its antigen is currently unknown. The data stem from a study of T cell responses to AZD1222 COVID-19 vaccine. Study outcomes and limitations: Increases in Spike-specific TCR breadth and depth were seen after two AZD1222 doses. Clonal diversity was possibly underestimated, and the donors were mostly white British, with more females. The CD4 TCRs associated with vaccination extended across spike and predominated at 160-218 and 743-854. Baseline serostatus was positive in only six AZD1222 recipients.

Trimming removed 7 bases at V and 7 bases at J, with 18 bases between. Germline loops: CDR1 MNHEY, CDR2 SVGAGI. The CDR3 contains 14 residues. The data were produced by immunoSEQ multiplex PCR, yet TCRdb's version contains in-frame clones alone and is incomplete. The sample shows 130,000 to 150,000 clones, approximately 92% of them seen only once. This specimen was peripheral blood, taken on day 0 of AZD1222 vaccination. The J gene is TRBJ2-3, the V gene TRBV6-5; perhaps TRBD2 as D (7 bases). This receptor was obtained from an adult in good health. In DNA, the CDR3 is TGTGCCAGCAATAAAGGGGGGGGGCACTATACGCAGTATTTT. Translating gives CASNKGGGHYTQYF.